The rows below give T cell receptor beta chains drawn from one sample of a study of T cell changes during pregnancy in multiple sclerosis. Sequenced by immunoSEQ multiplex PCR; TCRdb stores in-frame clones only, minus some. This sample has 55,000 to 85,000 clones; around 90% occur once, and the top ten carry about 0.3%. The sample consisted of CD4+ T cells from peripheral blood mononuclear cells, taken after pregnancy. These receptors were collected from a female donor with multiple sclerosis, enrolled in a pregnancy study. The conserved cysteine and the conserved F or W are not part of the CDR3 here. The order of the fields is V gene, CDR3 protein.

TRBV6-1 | ASSVGTRTDTQY
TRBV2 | ASSEGLAGGPQTQY
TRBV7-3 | ASSLVSGGGNTGELF
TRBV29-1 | SVGGGDTEAF
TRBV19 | ASSTQHRGGLFYEQY
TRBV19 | ASRARDRTYEQY
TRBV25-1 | ASSDTGAINSPLH
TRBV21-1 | ASSRPGQGNTGELF
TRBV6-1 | ALEGLTPYGYT
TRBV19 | ASSYRDRGGQPQH
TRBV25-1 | ASSDHSGAWETQY
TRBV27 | ASLPPSALAGQQY
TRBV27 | ASSWAGGQAETQY
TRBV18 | ASSPETGVTYEQY
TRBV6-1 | ASSVRDRGTGELF